This TCR beta chain was identified during a study of technical replicates of blood from a handful of donors. TCRdb keeps only in-frame clones here, not all; method: immunoSEQ multiplex PCR. The sample lists 65,000 to 90,000 clones; 86% were seen once. The sample comprised PBMCs. The TCR was taken from a human donor in good health. Some clones in this sample may be carry-over from other donors' samples.

The CDR3 region has the DNA TGTGCCAGCAGTTACGATCGTCGGGGGGCCAGGACTGAAGCTTTCTTT. Amino acid sequence: CASSYDRRGARTEAFF. The V call is TRBV6-5, the J call TRBJ1-1; D is perhaps TRBD1 (6 bases). The germline V gene has CDR1 MNHEY and CDR2 SVGAGI. The CDR3 totals 16 residues. The V end lost 2 bases, the J end lost 5 bases, and 18 bases lay between the germline ends.